The 2 T cell receptor beta chains below all came from one sample that was sequenced in a study of T cells in Graves' hyperthyroidism and ophthalmopathy. Researchers took RNA transcripts and amplified the TCR beta CDR3 regions from them. A first-round RT-PCR of the TCR CDR3 used the HTBI primer set. TCRdb re-analysed the multiplex PCR reads in MiXCR, keeping a single row per CDR3 protein. The sample has about 700,000 distinct CDR3 sequences; about 14% are singletons. Sequenced input: blood. The receptors shown here come from a woman aged 18-29 years with Graves' hyperthyroidism.

This clonotype was observed at least ten times. V and J are TRBV4-2 and TRBJ2-5, with D perhaps being TRBD1 or TRBD2 (6 bases each). Per germline, CDR1 LGHNA and CDR2 YNFKEQ. The CDR3 runs 16 residues. V gave up 1 base and J gave up 3 bases, with 15 bases separating them. This CDR3 reads CASSQAGAPPEETQYF. The CDR3 DNA is TGTGCCAGCAGCCAAGCGGGGGCGCCGCCGGAAGAGACCCAGTACTTC.

Only a few counts were recorded for this clonotype. The V and J genes are TRBV6-2 or TRBV6-3 and TRBJ1-1; no clear D. Germline CDR1 reads MNHEY; CDR2 reads SVGEGT. V lost 7 bases and J lost 6, with 3 bases in between. The CDR3 extends over 9 amino acids. The CDR3 bases are TGTGCCAGCACCGCTGAAGCTTTCTTT. This sequence encodes CASTAEAFF.